Below are 17 T cell receptor beta chains sequenced from a single sample in a study of T cell clonality in common variable immunodeficiency. Repertoires were generated with immunoSEQ multiplex PCR, while TCRdb's copy carries only in-frame clones and drops some. This sample has 40,000 to 50,000 clones, each found more than once. The material sequenced was peripheral blood mononuclear cells. Receptor source: a person aged 18 to 75 in good health.

This clone was counted at least ten times. Read sequence stops 3 residues before the CDR3 end, and the germline J gene provides the missing end. This chain joins TRBV9 and TRBJ1-6, with TRBD1 identical over 11 bases. The V and J ends lost 4 bases and 4 bases, in that order; junction bases with no gene match: 7. The CDR3 consists of 17 residues. In germline, CDR1 is SGDLS, CDR2 YYNGEE. Partial CDR3 DNA: TGTGCCAGCAGCCCCGGGACAGGGGGTGGGTATAATTCACCC. Protein: CASSPGTGGGYNSP. The full CDR3 protein reads CASSPGTGGGYNSPLHF.

This clone was seen many times. Coverage ceases 3 residues before the CDR3 finishes, and the germline J gene fills in the end. This chain connects TRBV4-2 to TRBJ2-7; 8 bases fit TRBD2. This CDR3 region has 16 residues. J gave up 3 bases and V 3 bases, and 10 bases lay outside the gene matches. Germline CDR1 LGHNA, CDR2 YNFKEQ. The part of the CDR3 DNA that was read is TGTGCCAGCAGCCACCCTACTAGCGGAAGAAACTACGAG. It translates to CASSHPTSGRNYE. The complete CDR3 reads CASSHPTSGRNYEQYF.

This clone was seen many times. The sequence runs out 3 residues before the end of the CDR3; the remainder is reconstructed from the germline J gene. This chain connects TRBV19 to TRBJ2-7; 7 positions match TRBD2. The CDR3 length is 17 residues. CDR1 is LNHDA and CDR2 is SQIVND in the germline V gene (reference sequence). Trimming took 6 bases from V and 5 from J; bases not matched to a gene: 19. The covered CDR3 bases are TGTGCCAGTAGCCGGGCCCGGGGGAGCGGGGCTGGCCACGAG. Its translation is CASSRARGSGAGHE. Given in full, the CDR3 is CASSRARGSGAGHEQYF.

This clone came up many times. The read finishes 3 residues shy of the CDR3 end, and the germline J gene is used to complete it. V and J are TRBV10-3 and TRBJ1-2, with D possibly matching TRBD1 (6 bases). Germline CDR1 reads ENHRY; CDR2 reads SYGVKD. The CDR3 is made up of 12 amino acids. The V and J ends lost 6 bases and 6 bases respectively, with 11 bases between them. CDR3 sequence: CAIRSTGNGYTF. Partial CDR3 DNA: TGTGCCATCAGGTCCACAGGGAATGGC.

A note on this clone: One end of the junction fails to match germline, which may point to a read error. The read falls 3 residues short of the CDR3 end, and the missing part is taken from the germline J gene. Other nucleotide sequences from this sample produce the same CDR3. The chain is built from TRBV20-1 and TRBJ1-3, with D perhaps TRBD1 (6 bases). This CDR3 is 15 amino acids long. Germline assignment: CDR1 DFQATT and CDR2 SNEGSKA (reference sequence). Incomplete CDR3 DNA: TGCAGTGCTAGAGAGGGGGCGAGCTCTGGAAACACG. It yields the protein CSAREGASSGNT. The full CDR3 reads CSAREGASSGNTIYF.

This clone was counted ten times or more. The read ends 3 residues shy of where the CDR3 ends; the end is completed using the germline J gene. The chain is built from TRBV4-2 and TRBJ2-7; 7 bases line up with TRBD2. V gave up 4 bases and J gave up 1 base; unmatched junction bases: 13. CDR1 LGHNA and CDR2 YNFKEQ come from the germline V gene. CDR3 size: 17 residues. CDR3 in amino acids: CASSLRPSGGGSYEQYF. CDR3 bases read: TGTGCCAGCAGCCTACGCCCTTCGGGCGGGGGTTCCTACGAG.

This clone was seen many times. With the read ending 3 residues before the CDR3 end, the germline J gene is used to fill in that end. The chain couples TRBV2 to TRBJ1-2; no clear D. The V end was cut by 4 bases, the J end by 4 bases, with 10 bases between. Germline V gene lookup returns CDR1 SNHLY and CDR2 FYNNEI. The CDR3 runs 13 residues. Incomplete CDR3 DNA: TGTGCCAGCAGTGTACAAATGTTCTATGGC. Translation gives CASSVQMFYG. The entire CDR3 reads CASSVQMFYGYTF.

This clone was seen ten or more times. The read ends 3 residues early relative to the CDR3; the germline J gene fills the gap. The rearrangement links TRBV27 to TRBJ2-5; D gene unclear. Trimming stripped 0 bases from V and 0 bases from J, with 11 bases between. Per germline, CDR1 MNHEY and CDR2 SMNVEV (reference sequence). There are 16 residues in the CDR3. The CDR3 DNA, read in part, is TGTGCCAGCAGTTTATCGATTCCCGGGTACCAAGAGACC. Translated: CASSLSIPGYQET. The entire CDR3 protein reads CASSLSIPGYQETQYF.

This clone has just a few counts. One end of the junction fails to match germline, which may point to a read error. The read terminates 3 residues before the CDR3 end, so the remaining end is supplied by the germline J gene. The same CDR3 is also encoded by other DNA sequences in this sample. This rearrangement joins TRBV18 to TRBJ1-3; TRBD1 matches 7 bases. The V gene's germline CDR1 is KGHSH and CDR2 LQKENI. CDR3 length: 14 residues. Here the CDR3 reads CASSLDRVGNTIYF. The CDR3 DNA, read in part, is TGTGCCAGCTCACTTGACAGGGTTGGAAACACA.

This clone was seen repeatedly, ten times or more. The CDR3 goes on 3 residues after the read ends, and that part is filled in from the germline J gene. The chain employs TRBV7-2 and TRBJ2-7; TRBD2 is a possible D gene (7 bases). Germline CDR1 and CDR2: SGHTA and FQGNSA. Trimming shortened V by 5 bases and J by 6 bases, and 11 bases separated the two germline ends. The CDR3 spans 12 residues. The CDR3 bases that were read are TGTGCCAGCAGCCCGCGGGGGCGCGAG. This codes for CASSPRGRE. The whole CDR3 reads CASSPRGREQYF. Using reference TRBV7-2 and TRBJ2-7 for the parts outside the CDR3, the full variable domain is GAGVSQSPSNKVTEKGKDVELRCDPISGHTALYWYRQSLGQGLEFLIYFQGNSAPDKSGLPSDRFSAERTGGSVSTLTIQRTQQEDSAVYLCASSPRGREQYFGPGTRLTVT.

This clone was recorded many times. Read coverage stops 3 residues before the CDR3 terminus; the germline J gene supplies the remainder. The chain joins TRBV20-1 to TRBJ2-1, with 8 bases that match TRBD1. Germline V gene data show CDR1 as DFQATT and CDR2 as SNEGSKA (reference sequence). J lost 9 bases, V lost 5 bases, and 6 bases had no gene match. The CDR3 totals 12 residues. The DNA read from the CDR3 is TGCAGTGCTCAGACAGGGGTCGGTGAG. Translation: CSAQTGVGE. The complete CDR3 reads CSAQTGVGEQFF.

This clone was recorded at least ten times. The read ends 3 residues early relative to the CDR3; the germline J gene fills the gap. V is TRBV20-1 and J is TRBJ2-7, with 8 nucleotides matching TRBD2. The CDR3 is made up of 16 amino acids. Germline V gene data show CDR1 as DFQATT and CDR2 as SNEGSKA (reference sequence). The junction had 8 bases not matched to a gene; V was cut back by 0 bases and J by 1 base. CDR3 amino acids: CSARDRAGGPSYEQYF. CDR3 DNA, as far as it was read: TGCAGTGCTAGAGATCGGGCGGGGGGCCCTTCCTACGAG.

The table lists this clone with a few counts. From the germline J gene comes the end of the CDR3, since the read stops 3 residues before it. V is TRBV5-5 and J is TRBJ2-7; a weak D match, TRBD1 (5 bases). The germline CDR1 and CDR2 sequences are SGHKS and YYEKEE (reference sequence). CDR3 size: 15 residues. V lost 0 bases, J lost 1 base, and 11 bases lay in between. CDR3 bases read: TGTGCCAGCAGCTTGGGACAGTCCCTTTCCTACGAG. Amino acid sequence: CASSLGQSLSYE. The whole CDR3 sequence reads CASSLGQSLSYEQYF.

This clone was recorded at least ten times. The CDR3 loop is CAWSVDRNYEQYF. Partial CDR3 DNA: TGTGCCTGGAGTGTAGACAGAAACTACGAG. This chain uses TRBV30 with TRBJ2-7; maybe TRBD1 (5 bases). The read terminates 3 residues before the CDR3 end, so the remaining end is supplied by the germline J gene. The V and J ends lost 0 bases and 3 bases respectively, with 9 bases between them. Germline V lookup: CDR1 GTSNPN, CDR2 SVGIG (reference sequence). This CDR3 has 13 residues.

This clone was counted many times. With the read ending 3 residues before the CDR3 end, the germline J gene is used to fill in that end. The chain couples TRBV30 to TRBJ2-1; no firm D call. V shed 0 bases and J shed 9 bases, with 9 bases lying between them. The CDR3 runs 12 residues. Germline lookup yields CDR1 GTSNPN and CDR2 SVGIG (reference sequence). The CDR3 reads CAWSVINSEQFF. CDR3 DNA, as far as it was read: TGTGCCTGGAGTGTGATTAACTCTGAG. The full variable domain, in which reference TRBV30 and TRBJ2-1 provide the parts outside the CDR3, is SQTIHQWPATLVQPVGSPLSLECTVEGTSNPNLYWYRQAAGRGLQLLFYSVGIGQISSEVPQNLSASRPQDRQFILSSKKLLLSDSGFYLCAWSVINSEQFFGPGTRLTVL.

This clone was observed many times. Here the CDR3 reads CAIETGSSSYNSPLHF. Partial CDR3 DNA: TGTGCCATCGAGACAGGGTCAAGCTCCTATAATTCACCC. J is TRBJ1-6 and V is TRBV10-3; 7 bases are shared with TRBD1. Read data end 3 residues before the CDR3 end; the end is taken from the germline J gene. V shed 8 bases, J shed 0 bases, and the junction held 7 bases outside the gene matches. The CDR3 consists of 16 residues. CDR1 and CDR2 from the germline V gene are ENHRY and SYGVKD.

This clone has at least ten counts. The CDR3 end is not reached by the read, which stops 3 residues before it; the germline J gene fills it in. The rearrangement links TRBV30 to TRBJ2-3; tentatively, D is TRBD1 (6 bases). The CDR3 sequence is 12 residues long. The germline gives CDR1 GTSNPN, CDR2 SVGIG (reference sequence). Trimming pared 5 bases from V and 0 bases from J, leaving 6 bases between. CDR3 sequence: CAWGGSTDTQYF. CDR3 DNA, as far as it was read: TGTGCCTGGGGGGGCAGCACAGATACG.